The clone carrying this T cell receptor beta chain was detected only a few times. What it binds is unknown. Germline V gene lookup returns CDR1 MGHRA and CDR2 YSYEKL. The CDR3 is 14 residues long. Trimming left V 2 bases short and J 1 base short, with 8 bases between. The data were obtained in a study of T cells in Graves' hyperthyroidism and ophthalmopathy. Study-wide background: At initial diagnosis, before any treatment had begun, peripheral blood was obtained. The study's findings and limits: Ophthalmopathy was distinguished from stable hyperthyroidism by 13 V-J signatures. Most clonotypes that expanded in the thyroid above 0.001 also showed up in blood.

The TCR beta CDR3 regions underwent amplification using RNA transcripts as the source. A first-round RT-PCR of the TCR CDR3 used the HTBI primer set. TCRdb passed the multiplex PCR reads through MiXCR, listing each CDR3 protein once. The table has around 700,000 distinct CDR3 sequences, around 40% seen once. This TCR was sampled from a woman in her thirties or forties with Graves' hyperthyroidism. Sequenced input: blood. V and J are TRBV4-1 and TRBJ1-1; D uncertain. The CDR3 sequence is CASSQHTKNTEAFF. DNA of the CDR3: TGCGCCAGCAGCCAACATACTAAGAACACTGAAGCTTTCTTT.